Below, one T cell receptor (beta chain) is given with its context. These data are taken from a study of blood T cell repertoires in COVID-19. In the study overall: COVID-19 samples, acute and convalescent, were from the United States, Italy and Spain.

In the study's own analysis: By means of reference gene primer amplification, nucleated cell counts were estimated. The table came from immunoSEQ multiplex PCR; TCRdb's copy has only in-frame clones and leaves some out. The DNA was the basis for D and trimming; V, J and clone size are from that table. The profile shows 250,000 to 350,000 clones, approximately 91% of them singletons. The germline CDR1 and CDR2 sequences are LNHDA and SQIVND (reference sequence). The CDR3 spans 15 residues. The V segment lost 6 bases and the J segment 0 bases; nucleotides outside the gene matches: 6. V usage is TRBV19 and J usage is TRBJ2-7, with TRBD2 identical over 9 bases. The sequencing sample was made of peripheral blood. This receptor was taken from an older woman with acute or convalescent COVID-19. The CDR3 loop is CASRPAGGTSYEQYF. CDR3 DNA: TGTGCCAGTAGGCCAGCGGGAGGTACCTCCTACGAGCAGTACTTC. Drawing the rest from reference TRBV19 and TRBJ2-7, the complete variable domain is DGGITQSPKYLFRKEGQNVTLSCEQNLNHDAMYWYRQDPGQGLRLIYYSQIVNDFQKGDIAEGYSVSREKKESFPLTVTSAQKNPTAFYLCASRPAGGTSYEQYFGPGTRLTVT.